This T cell receptor beta chain originates from a study of T cell repertoires in cytomegalovirus infection. Turning to this clonotype: Antigen specificity is unknown.

MiXCR, applied by TCRdb to the reads, yields one record per CDR3 protein. The sample includes about 220,000 distinct CDR3 sequences, about 40% seen only once; the top ten take 59%. This TCR derives from a human donor in good health (CMV status not recorded). Some clones in this sample may be carry-over from other donors' samples. This specimen was CD8+ T cells from cultured PBMCs, taken from culture after CMV antigen stimulation.

The CDR3 region has the DNA TGCAGTGGATCTTCCCACATCCGCTACGAGCAGTACTTC. Translation gives CSGSSHIRYEQYF. V is TRBV20-1 and J is TRBJ2-7; D unclear. This CDR3 has 13 residues. V was trimmed by 7 bases and J by 3 bases, leaving 16 bases between them. From germline, CDR1 is DFQATT and CDR2 SNEGSKA (reference sequence).